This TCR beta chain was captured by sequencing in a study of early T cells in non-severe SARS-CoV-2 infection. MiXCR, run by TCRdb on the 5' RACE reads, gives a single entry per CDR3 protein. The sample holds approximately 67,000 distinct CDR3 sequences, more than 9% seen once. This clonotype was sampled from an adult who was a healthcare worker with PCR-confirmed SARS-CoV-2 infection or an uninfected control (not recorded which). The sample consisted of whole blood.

CDR3 bases: TGTGCCACCAGCAGAGAACGGACAGGGCATACGCAGTATTTT. Translated: CATSRERTGHTQYF. This chain connects TRBV15 to TRBJ2-3, with TRBD1 matching over 8 bases. V gave up 0 bases and J gave up 7 bases; unmatched junction bases: 3. This CDR3 has 14 residues. Germline lookup yields CDR1 LNHNV and CDR2 YYDKDF (reference sequence).